This T cell receptor (beta chain) was retrieved from a study of tumor and adjacent non-tumor tissue in lung cancer. Study conclusions and caveats: Normal lung showed higher cumulative top 100 clone frequency than tumor.

Three rounds of nested PCR, following a modified ARM-PCR protocol, produced the TCRbeta library. TCRdb processed the multiplex PCR reads anew with MiXCR; each CDR3 protein has one entry. The sample shows tens of thousands of distinct CDR3 sequences, around 76% of them seen only once. RNA was extracted from bulk tissue without any cell sorting. This non-tumor lung sample came from over 3 cm beyond the tumor edge. This CDR3 has 14 residues. Germline loops: CDR1 SQVTM, CDR2 ANQGSEA. A note on this clonotype: Its antigen is not known. A read error may account for a junction end that differs from germline.

This receptor was identified in a man in his sixties or seventies with non-small cell lung cancer. The chain joins TRBV29-1 to TRBJ2-2; 9 bases line up with TRBD2. The sample comprised distant non-tumor lung tissue. The CDR3 sequence: CSVRRGLATGVLLF. The CDR3 DNA follows: TGCAGCGTGAGGCGGGGACTAGCTACCGGGGTGCTGTTATTT.